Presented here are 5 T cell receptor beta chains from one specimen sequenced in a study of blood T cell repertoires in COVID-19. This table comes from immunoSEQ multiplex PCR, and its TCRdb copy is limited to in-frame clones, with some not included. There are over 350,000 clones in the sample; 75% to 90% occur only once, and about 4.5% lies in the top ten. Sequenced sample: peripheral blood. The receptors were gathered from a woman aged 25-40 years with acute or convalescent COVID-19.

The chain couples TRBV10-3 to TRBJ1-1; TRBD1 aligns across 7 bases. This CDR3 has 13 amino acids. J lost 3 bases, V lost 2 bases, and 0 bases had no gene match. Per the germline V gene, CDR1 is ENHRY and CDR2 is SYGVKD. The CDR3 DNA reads TGTGCCATCAGTGAGGACAGGGACACTGAAGCTTTCTTT. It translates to CAISEDRDTEAFF.

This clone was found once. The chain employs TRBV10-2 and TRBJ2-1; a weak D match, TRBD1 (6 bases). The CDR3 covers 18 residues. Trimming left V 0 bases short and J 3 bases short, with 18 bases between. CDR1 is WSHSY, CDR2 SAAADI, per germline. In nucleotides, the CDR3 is TGCGCCAGCAGTGAGTCATTTAGACAGGACAACGTCTACAATGAGCAGTTCTTC. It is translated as CASSESFRQDNVYNEQFF.

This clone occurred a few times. The CDR3 DNA follows: TGTGCCAGCAGCTTCGTAAGGGGGCCGGGATACGAGCAGTACTTC. The encoded protein is CASSFVRGPGYEQYF. The genes are TRBV7-2 and TRBJ2-7, with 7 bases that match TRBD1. The CDR3 consists of 15 residues. Germline V CDR1 and CDR2: SGHTA, FQGNSA. V lost 3 bases to trimming and J lost 4 bases; unmatched junction nucleotides: 9.

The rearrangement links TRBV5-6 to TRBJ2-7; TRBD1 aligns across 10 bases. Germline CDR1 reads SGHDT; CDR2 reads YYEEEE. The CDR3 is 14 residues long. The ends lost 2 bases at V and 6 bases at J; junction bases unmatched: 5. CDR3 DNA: TGTGCCAGCAGCTTTGGACAGGGGGTTTCCGAGCAGTACTTC. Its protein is CASSFGQGVSEQYF.

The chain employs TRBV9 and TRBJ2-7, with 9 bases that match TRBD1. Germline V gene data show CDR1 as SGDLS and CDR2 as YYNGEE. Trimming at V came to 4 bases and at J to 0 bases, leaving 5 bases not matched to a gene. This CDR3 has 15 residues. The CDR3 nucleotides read TGTGCCAGCAGCTTGGGACAGGGCCTCTCCTACGAGCAGTACTTC. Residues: CASSLGQGLSYEQYF.